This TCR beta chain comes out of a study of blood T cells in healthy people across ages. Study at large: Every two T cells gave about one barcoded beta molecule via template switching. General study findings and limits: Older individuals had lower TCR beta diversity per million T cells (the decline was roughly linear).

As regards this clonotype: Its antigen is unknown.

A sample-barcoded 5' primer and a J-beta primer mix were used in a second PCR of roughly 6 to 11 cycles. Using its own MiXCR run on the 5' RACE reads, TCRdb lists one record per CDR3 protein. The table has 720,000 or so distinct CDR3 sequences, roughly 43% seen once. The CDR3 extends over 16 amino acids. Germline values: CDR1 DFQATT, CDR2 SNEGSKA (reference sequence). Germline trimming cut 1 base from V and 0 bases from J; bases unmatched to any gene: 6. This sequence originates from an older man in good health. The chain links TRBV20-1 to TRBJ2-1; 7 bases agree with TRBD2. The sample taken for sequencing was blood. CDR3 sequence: CSARVPSGSSYNEQFF. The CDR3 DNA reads TGCAGTGCTAGAGTACCTAGCGGAAGCTCCTACAATGAGCAGTTCTTC.